Listed below are T cell receptor beta chains from one sample, sequenced in a study of control samples from healthy donors and cancer patients. Assay: immunoSEQ multiplex PCR; the TCRdb copy retains only in-frame clones and omits some. The data contain 90,000 to 150,000 clones, approximately 87% of them singletons. The sequenced sample was blood. The source of these receptors is a man aged 25-45 years in good health. Each CDR3 is given with its conserved first and last residue. Each record gives: V gene, CDR3 protein.

>TRBV18
CASSSVTGLNTEAFF
>TRBV11-3
CASSLRRTGRPGELFF
>TRBV5-1
CASSFGDYTEAFF
>TRBV6-5
CASSYGENTEAFF
>TRBV5-6
CASSPPPGVDEQFF
>TRBV5-6
CASTTQGLNTEAFF
>TRBV5-8
CASSLRADTQYF
>TRBV19
CASSVTLSRGRMDGYTF
>TRBV3-1/TRBV3-2
CASSHGDYQETQYF
>TRBV25-1
CASSGAVRNGYTF
>TRBV29-1
CSVEGPAAQETQYF
>TRBV12-5
CASGSLGTGAMNTEAFF
>TRBV7-3
CASSCDRVLDSPLHF
>TRBV7-9
CASSFTGTLKTEAFF
>TRBV18
CASSPPSQIGEQYF
>TRBV25-1
CASSEYGTAFNEKLFF
>TRBV18
CASSPSPQSGANVLTF
>TRBV6-6
CASSPGPPTETQYF
>TRBV14
CASSQDRGGVDNEQFF
>TRBV5-1
CASRGVNYNEQFF
>TRBV11-3
CASSFPGLGNNEQFF
>TRBV20-1
CSAGRQKAFF
>TRBV25-1
CASSGDLSGNTIYF
>TRBV5-1
CASSTTGLDEKLFF
>TRBV4-1
CASSQDPLGRASPLHF
>TRBV6-4
CASSRSGGSTDTQYF
>TRBV9
CASASGNEQFF
>TRBV6-5
CASSSPGAANYGYTF
>TRBV10-3
CATARGQGNTEAFF
>TRBV5-1
CASSLDTDYGYTF
>TRBV19
CASSIGRGAYEQYF
>TRBV3-1/TRBV3-2
CASSQNTGSFGYTF
>TRBV4-1
CASSQEPRETQYF
>TRBV19
CATDDSNSNQPQHF
>TRBV30
CAWSSRADTGELFF
>TRBV10-3
CAISNGPNTEAFF
>TRBV19
CASSRAGSNYGYTF
>TRBV5-1
CASSLGQAGNQPQHF
>TRBV6-5
CASSYSPYRANTEAFF
>TRBV5-1
CASSLTGKEQETQYF